This T cell receptor (beta chain) was identified during a study of cytomegalovirus exposure and HLA in healthy donors. A multiplex PCR was run with 60 Vbeta primers and 13 Jbeta primers. The assay was immunoSEQ multiplex PCR, and TCRdb's table has in-frame clones only and misses some. The top ten clones hold 0.2% to 0.25% of a sample with 90,000 to 150,000 clones, approximately 84% of them seen once. The CDR3 loop spans 14 amino acids. Germline V CDR1 and CDR2: SGDLS, YYNGEE. V lost 4 bases and J lost 3, with 13 bases in between. The study's findings and limits: In a later analysis, across HLA loci, associated TCR counts were highest for DRB1, lowest for HLA-C.

On this clone itself: Its antigen is undetermined.

This TCR derives from a man aged 45-65 years in good health and CMV-seronegative. The source material was PBMCs. This chain connects TRBV9 to TRBJ1-1; no clear D gene. The CDR3 sequence is CASSPRASDTEAFF. The CDR3 DNA follows: TGTGCCAGCAGCCCTCGCGCGTCGGACACTGAAGCTTTCTTT. Drawing the rest from reference TRBV9 and TRBJ1-1, the complete variable domain is DSGVTQTPKHLITATGQRVTLRCSPRSGDLSVYWYQQSLDQGLQFLIQYYNGEERAKGNILERFSAQQFPDLHSELNLSSLELGDSALYFCASSPRASDTEAFFGQGTRLTVV.